This T cell receptor (beta chain) is drawn from a study of identical twins. Regarding the study as a whole: Compared with models, monozygotic twins showed more out-of-frame TCR alpha sharing. The study reached conclusions through statistical analysis that was cross-sectional, not following the same donors. Fewer insertions marked abundant cord blood beta clonotypes; young adult naive trended weakly, memory not at all.

The CDR3 extends over 16 amino acids. CDR1 and CDR2 from the germline V gene are MGHRA and YSYEKL. V gave up 2 bases and J gave up 2 bases; unmatched junction bases: 8. In its sample, this clonotype was seen many times. Antigen: not known. Through template switching, a universal primer site was introduced, and the cDNA contained unique molecular identifiers. TCRdb reanalysed the 5' RACE reads using MiXCR and keeps one entry per CDR3 protein. The sample shows fewer than 250,000 distinct CDR3 sequences, approximately 8% of them seen only once. These data were also reused for a study on yellow fever vaccine responses in identical twins.

Sequencing input: CD8+ T cells sorted from blood. This TCR was sampled from a woman aged 18-35 years in good health. The rearrangement uses TRBV4-1 and TRBJ1-2; 7 bases fit TRBD1. CDR3 in DNA: TGCGCCAGCAGCCAATATAGGGGACAGAAAAACTATGGCTACACCTTC. Residues: CASSQYRGQKNYGYTF.